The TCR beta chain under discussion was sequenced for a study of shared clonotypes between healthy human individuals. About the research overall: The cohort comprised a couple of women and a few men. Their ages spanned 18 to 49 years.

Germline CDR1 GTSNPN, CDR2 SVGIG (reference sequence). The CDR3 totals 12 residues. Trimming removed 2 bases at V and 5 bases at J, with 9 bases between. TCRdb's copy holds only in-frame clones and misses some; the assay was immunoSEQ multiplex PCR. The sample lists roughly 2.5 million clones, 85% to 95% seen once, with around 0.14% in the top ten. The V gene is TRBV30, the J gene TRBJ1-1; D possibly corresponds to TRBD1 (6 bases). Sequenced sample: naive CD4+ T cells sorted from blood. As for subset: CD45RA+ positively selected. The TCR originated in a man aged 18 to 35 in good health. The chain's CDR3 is CAWSQGKTEAFF. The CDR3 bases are TGTGCCTGGAGTCAGGGGAAGACTGAAGCTTTCTTT.